This TCR beta chain was recorded in a study of shared clonotypes between healthy human individuals. This clone has just one count. Unsorted PBMC DNA went through sequencing on ten immunoSEQ deep assay plates. Data came from immunoSEQ multiplex PCR; TCRdb stores just in-frame clones and leaves some out. The sample carries 450,000 or so clones, roughly four fifths recorded once. Between the trimmed V and J ends, which lost 7 bases and 6 bases, there was a span of 30 bases. Germline V gene sequence: CDR1 MDHEN, CDR2 SYDVKM. This CDR3 has 18 residues. The chain links TRBV28 to TRBJ1-1; the D gene is possibly TRBD1 (5 bases). The TCR originated in a middle-aged woman in good health. Some clones in this sample may be carry-over from other donors' samples. The source material was PBMCs. The CDR3 region has the DNA TGTGCCAGCAATGACCTCGGGACGGCCGGTGGGAATCAGGCTGAAGCTTTCTTT. Translated, it gives CASNDLGTAGGNQAEAFF.